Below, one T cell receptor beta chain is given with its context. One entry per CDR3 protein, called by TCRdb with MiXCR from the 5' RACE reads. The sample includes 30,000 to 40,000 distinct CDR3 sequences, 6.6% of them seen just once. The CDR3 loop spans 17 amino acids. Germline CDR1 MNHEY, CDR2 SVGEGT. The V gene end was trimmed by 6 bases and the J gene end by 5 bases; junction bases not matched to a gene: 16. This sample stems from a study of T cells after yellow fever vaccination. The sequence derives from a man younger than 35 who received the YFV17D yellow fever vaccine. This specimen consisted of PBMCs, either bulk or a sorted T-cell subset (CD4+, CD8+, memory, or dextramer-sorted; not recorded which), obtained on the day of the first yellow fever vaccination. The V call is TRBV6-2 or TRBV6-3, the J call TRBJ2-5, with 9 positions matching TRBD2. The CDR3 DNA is TGTGCCAGCAGCCCCCCAGCTGGGCGGGGGGGCCTTGAGACCCAGTACTTC. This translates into CASSPPAGRGGLETQYF.